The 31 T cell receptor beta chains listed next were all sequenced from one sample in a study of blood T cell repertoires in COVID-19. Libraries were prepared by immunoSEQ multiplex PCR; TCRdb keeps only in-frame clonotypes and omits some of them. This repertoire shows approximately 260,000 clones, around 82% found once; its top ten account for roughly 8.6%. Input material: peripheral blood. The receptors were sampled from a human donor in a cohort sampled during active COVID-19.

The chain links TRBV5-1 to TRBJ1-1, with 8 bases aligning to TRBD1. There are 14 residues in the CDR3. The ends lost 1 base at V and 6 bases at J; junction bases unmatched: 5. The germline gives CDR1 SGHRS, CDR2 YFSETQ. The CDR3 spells CASSLLDRGSEAFF. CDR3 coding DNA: TGCGCCAGCAGCTTGTTAGACAGGGGCTCTGAAGCTTTCTTT.

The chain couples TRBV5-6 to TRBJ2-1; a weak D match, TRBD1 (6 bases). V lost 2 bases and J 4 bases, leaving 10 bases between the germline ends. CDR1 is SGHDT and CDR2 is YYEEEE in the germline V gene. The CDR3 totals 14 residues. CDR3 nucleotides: TGTGCCAGCAGCTTCCAGGGGCTATACAATGAGCAGTTCTTC. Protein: CASSFQGLYNEQFF. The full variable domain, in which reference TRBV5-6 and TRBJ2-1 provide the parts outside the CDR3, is DAGVTQSPTHLIKTRGQQVTLRCSPKSGHDTVSWYQQALGQGPQFIFQYYEEEERQRGNFPDRFSGHQFPNYSSELNVNALLLGDSALYLCASSFQGLYNEQFFGPGTRLTVL.

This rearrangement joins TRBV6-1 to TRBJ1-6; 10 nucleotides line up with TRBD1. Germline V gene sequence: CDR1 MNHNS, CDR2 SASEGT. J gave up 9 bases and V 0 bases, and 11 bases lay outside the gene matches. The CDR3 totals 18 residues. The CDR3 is CASSEANEWGTGASPLHF. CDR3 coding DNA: TGTGCCAGCAGTGAAGCAAACGAGTGGGGGACAGGGGCTTCACCCCTCCACTTT.

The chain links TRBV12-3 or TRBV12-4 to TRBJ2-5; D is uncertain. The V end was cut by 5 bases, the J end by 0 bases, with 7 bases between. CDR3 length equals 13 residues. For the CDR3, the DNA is TGTGCCAGCAGTAGACACGACCAAGAGACCCAGTACTTC. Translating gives CASSRHDQETQYF.

The CDR3 protein is CASSARGLAGAGGTGELFF. DNA for the CDR3: TGTGCCAGCAGCGCCCGAGGCCTAGCGGGAGCGGGGGGGACCGGGGAGCTGTTTTTT. This chain uses TRBV5-5 with TRBJ2-2, with 10 bases lining up with TRBD2. This CDR3 has 19 residues. V dropped 4 bases and J dropped 5; count of bases not matched to a gene: 17. In germline, CDR1 is SGHKS, CDR2 YYEKEE (reference sequence).

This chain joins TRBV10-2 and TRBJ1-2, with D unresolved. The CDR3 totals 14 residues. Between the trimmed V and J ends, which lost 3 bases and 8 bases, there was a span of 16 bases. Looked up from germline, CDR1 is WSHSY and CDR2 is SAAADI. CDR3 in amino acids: CASSEVTRAGGYTF. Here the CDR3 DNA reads TGCGCCAGCAGTGAAGTAACAAGGGCGGGCGGCTACACCTTC.

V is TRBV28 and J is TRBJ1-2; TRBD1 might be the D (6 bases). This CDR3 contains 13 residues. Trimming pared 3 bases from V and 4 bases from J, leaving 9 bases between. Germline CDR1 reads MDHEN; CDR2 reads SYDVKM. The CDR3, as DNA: TGTGCCAGCAGTTTCCAGGGGAGCTATGGCTACACCTTC. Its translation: CASSFQGSYGYTF.

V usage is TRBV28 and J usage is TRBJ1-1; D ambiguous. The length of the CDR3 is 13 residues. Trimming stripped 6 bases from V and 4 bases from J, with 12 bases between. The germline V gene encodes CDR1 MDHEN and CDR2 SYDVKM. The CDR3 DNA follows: TGTGCCAGCAGCCCCCCCCGGGGCACTGAAGCTTTCTTT. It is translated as CASSPPRGTEAFF.

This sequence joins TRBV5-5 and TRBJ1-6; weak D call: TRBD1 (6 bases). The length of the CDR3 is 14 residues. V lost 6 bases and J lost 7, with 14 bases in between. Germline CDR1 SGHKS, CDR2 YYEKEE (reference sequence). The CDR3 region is CASTQGTTNSPLHF. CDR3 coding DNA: TGTGCCAGCACCCAGGGGACTACCAATTCACCCCTCCACTTT. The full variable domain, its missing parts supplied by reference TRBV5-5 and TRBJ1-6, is DAGVTQSPTHLIKTRGQQVTLRCSPISGHKSVSWYQQVLGQGPQFIFQYYEKEERGRGNFPDRFSARQFPNYSSELNVNALLLGDSALYLCASTQGTTNSPLHFGNGTRLTVT.

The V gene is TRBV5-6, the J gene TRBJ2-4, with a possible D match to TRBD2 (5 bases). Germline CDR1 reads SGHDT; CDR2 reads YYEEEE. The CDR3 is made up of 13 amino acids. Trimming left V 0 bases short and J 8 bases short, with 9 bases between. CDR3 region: CASSLDIGDIQYF. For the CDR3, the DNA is TGTGCCAGCAGCTTGGATATCGGGGACATTCAGTACTTC. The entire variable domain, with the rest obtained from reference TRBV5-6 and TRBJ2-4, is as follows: DAGVTQSPTHLIKTRGQQVTLRCSPKSGHDTVSWYQQALGQGPQFIFQYYEEEERQRGNFPDRFSGHQFPNYSSELNVNALLLGDSALYLCASSLDIGDIQYFGAGTRLSVL.

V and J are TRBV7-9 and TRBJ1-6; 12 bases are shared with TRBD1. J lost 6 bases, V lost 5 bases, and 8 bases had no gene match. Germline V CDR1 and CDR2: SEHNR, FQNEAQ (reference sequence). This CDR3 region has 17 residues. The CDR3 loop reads CASSLGTGGRGNSPLHF. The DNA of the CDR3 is TGTGCCAGCAGCCTCGGGACAGGGGGCAGGGGTAATTCACCCCTCCACTTT.

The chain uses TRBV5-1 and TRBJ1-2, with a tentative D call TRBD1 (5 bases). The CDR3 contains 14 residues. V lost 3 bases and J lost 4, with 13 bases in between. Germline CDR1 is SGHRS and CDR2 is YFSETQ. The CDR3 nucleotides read TGCGCCAGCAGCTCGAATCCAGGGTCCTATGGCTACACCTTC. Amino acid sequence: CASSSNPGSYGYTF.

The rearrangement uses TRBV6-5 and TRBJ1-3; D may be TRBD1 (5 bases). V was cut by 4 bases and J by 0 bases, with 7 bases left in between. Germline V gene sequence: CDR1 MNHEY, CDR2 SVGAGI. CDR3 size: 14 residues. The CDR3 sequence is CASSLDSSGNTIYF. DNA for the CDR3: TGTGCCAGCAGTTTAGACAGCTCTGGAAACACCATATATTTT.

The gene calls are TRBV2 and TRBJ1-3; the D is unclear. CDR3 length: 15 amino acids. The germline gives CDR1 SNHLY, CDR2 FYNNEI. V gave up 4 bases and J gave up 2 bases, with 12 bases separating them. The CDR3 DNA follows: TGTGCCAGCAGTGTAGACTCAACCCCTGGAAACACCATATATTTT. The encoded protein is CASSVDSTPGNTIYF.

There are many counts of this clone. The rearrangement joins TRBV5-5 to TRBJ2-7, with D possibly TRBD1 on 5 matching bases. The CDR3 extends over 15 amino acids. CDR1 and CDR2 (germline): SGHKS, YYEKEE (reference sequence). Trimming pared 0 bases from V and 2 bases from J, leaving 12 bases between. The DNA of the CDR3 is TGTGCCAGCAGCTTGGCCGCAGGGCCCACCTACGAGCAGTACTTC. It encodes CASSLAAGPTYEQYF.

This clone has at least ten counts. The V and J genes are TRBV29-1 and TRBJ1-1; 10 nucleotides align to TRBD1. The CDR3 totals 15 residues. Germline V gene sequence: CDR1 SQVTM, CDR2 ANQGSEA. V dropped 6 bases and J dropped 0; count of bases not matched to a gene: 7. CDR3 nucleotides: TGCAGCGTGACCCGGGACAGGGGAATGAACACTGAAGCTTTCTTT. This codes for CSVTRDRGMNTEAFF.

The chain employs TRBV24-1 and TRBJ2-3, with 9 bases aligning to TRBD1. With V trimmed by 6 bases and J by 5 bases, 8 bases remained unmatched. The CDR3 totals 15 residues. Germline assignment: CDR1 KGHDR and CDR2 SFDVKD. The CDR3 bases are TGTGCCACCAGTAAGGGACAGGGAAAGGGAGATACGCAGTATTTT. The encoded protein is CATSKGQGKGDTQYF.

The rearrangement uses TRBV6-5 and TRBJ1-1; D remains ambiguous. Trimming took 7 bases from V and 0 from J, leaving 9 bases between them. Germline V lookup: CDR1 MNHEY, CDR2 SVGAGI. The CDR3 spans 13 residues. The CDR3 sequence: CASNPVLNTEAFF. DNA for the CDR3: TGTGCCAGCAATCCAGTTTTGAACACTGAAGCTTTCTTT.

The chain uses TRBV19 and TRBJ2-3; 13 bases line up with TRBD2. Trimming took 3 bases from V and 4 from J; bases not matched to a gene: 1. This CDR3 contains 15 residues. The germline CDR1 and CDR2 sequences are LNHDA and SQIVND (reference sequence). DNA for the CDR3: TGTGCCAGTAGTATTGGACTAGCGGGAGCAGATACGCAGTATTTT. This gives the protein CASSIGLAGADTQYF.

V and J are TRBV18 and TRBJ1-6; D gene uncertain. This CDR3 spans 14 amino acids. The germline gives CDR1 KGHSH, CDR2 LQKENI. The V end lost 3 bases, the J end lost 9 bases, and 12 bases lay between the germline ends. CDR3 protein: CASSPRGIASPLHF. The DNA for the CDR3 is TGTGCCAGCTCACCCCGCGGGATCGCTTCACCCCTCCACTTT. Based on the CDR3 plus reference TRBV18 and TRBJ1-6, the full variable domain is NAGVMQNPRHLVRRRGQEARLRCSPMKGHSHVYWYRQLPEEGLKFMVYLQKENIIDESGMPKERFSAEFPKEGPSILRIQQVVRGDSAAYFCASSPRGIASPLHFGNGTRLTVT.

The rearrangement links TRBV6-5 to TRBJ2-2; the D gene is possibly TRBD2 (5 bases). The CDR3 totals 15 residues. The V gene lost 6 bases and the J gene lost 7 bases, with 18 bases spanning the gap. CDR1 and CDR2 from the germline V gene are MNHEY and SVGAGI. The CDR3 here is CASRNLREMGGELFF. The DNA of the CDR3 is TGTGCCAGCAGGAACCTGAGGGAGATGGGCGGGGAGCTGTTTTTT.

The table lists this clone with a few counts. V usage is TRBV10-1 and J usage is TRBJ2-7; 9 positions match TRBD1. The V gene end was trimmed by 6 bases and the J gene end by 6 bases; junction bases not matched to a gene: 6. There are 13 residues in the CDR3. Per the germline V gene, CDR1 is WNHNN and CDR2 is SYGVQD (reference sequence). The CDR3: CASSGTGKPEQYF. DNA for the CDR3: TGCGCCAGCAGCGGGACAGGGAAACCCGAGCAGTACTTC.

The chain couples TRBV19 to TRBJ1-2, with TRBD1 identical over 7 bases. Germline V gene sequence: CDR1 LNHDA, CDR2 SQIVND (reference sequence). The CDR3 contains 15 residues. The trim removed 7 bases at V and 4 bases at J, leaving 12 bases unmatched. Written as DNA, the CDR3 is TGTGCCAGTACCTTCATAGGGACAGAGGGCTATGGCTACACCTTC. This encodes CASTFIGTEGYGYTF.

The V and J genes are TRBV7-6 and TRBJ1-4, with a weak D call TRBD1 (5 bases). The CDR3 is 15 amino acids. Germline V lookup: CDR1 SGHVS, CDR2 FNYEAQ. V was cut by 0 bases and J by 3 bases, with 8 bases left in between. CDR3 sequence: CASSLADRSNEKLFF. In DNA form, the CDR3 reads TGTGCCAGCAGCTTAGCTGACAGATCTAATGAAAAACTGTTTTTT.

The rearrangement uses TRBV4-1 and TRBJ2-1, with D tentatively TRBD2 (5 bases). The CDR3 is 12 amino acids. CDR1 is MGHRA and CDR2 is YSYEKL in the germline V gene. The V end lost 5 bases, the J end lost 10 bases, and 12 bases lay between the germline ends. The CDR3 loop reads CASSLRGGEQFF. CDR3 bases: TGCGCCAGCAGCTTACGCGGCGGGGAGCAGTTCTTC.

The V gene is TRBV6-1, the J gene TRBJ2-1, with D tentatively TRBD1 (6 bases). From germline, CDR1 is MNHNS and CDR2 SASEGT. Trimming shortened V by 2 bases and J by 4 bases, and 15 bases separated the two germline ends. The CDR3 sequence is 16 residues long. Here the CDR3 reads CASSEIRPGAYNEQFF. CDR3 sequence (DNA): TGTGCCAGCAGTGAAATCCGGCCAGGGGCTTACAATGAGCAGTTCTTC.

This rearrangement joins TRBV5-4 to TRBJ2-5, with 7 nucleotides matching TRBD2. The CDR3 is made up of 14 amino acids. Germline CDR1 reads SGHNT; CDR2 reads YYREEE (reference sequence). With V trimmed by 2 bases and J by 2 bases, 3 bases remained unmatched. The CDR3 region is CASSFRAGQETQYF. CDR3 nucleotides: TGTGCCAGCAGCTTTAGAGCGGGGCAAGAGACCCAGTACTTC.

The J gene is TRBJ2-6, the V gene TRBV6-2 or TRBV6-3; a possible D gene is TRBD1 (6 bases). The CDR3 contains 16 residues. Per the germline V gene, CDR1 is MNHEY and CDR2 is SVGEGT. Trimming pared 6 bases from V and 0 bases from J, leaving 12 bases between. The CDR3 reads CASSPGAFSGANVLTF. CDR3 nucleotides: TGTGCCAGCAGCCCAGGGGCTTTCTCTGGGGCCAACGTCCTGACTTTC.

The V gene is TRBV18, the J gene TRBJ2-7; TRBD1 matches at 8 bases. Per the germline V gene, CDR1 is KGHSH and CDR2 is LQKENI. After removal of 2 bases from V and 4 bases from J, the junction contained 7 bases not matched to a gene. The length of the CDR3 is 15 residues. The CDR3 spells CASSPGRQGPYEQYF. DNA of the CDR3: TGTGCCAGCTCACCAGGGAGACAGGGGCCATACGAGCAGTACTTC. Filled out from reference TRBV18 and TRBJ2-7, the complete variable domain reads NAGVMQNPRHLVRRRGQEARLRCSPMKGHSHVYWYRQLPEEGLKFMVYLQKENIIDESGMPKERFSAEFPKEGPSILRIQQVVRGDSAAYFCASSPGRQGPYEQYFGPGTRLTVT.

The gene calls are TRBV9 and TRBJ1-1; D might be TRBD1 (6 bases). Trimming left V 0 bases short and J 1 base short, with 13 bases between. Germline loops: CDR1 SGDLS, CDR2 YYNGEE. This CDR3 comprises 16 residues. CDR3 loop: CASSVVAGDKNTEAFF. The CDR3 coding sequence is TGTGCCAGCAGCGTAGTTGCAGGGGACAAGAACACTGAAGCTTTCTTT.

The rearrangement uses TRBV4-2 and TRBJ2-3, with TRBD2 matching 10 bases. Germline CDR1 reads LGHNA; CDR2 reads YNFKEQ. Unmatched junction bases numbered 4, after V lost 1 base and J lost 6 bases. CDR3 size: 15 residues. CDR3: CASSQALAGWDTQYF. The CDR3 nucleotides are TGTGCCAGCAGCCAAGCACTAGCGGGGTGGGATACGCAGTATTTT.